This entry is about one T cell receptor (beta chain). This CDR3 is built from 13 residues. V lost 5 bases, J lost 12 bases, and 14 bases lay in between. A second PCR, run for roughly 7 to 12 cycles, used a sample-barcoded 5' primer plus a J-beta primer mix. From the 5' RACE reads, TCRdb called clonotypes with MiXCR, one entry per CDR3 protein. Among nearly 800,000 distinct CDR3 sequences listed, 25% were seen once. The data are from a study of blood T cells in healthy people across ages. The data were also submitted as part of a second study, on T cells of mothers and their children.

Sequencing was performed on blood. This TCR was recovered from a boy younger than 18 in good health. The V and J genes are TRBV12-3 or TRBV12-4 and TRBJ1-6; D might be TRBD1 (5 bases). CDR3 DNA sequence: TGTGCCAGCAGTCAGGGCCTGGGTCAACCCCTCCACTTT. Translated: CASSQGLGQPLHF.